A single sample is the source of the 28 T cell receptor beta chains below, sequenced in a study of T cells in Graves' hyperthyroidism and ophthalmopathy. TCR beta CDR3 sequences were amplified from RNA transcripts. The HTBI primer set was used in a first-round RT-PCR of the TCR CDR3. Each CDR3 protein gets one entry after TCRdb re-called the multiplex PCR reads with MiXCR. Here the sample spans over 450,000 distinct CDR3 sequences, approximately 14% being singletons. Sequencing input: blood. These receptors were taken from a young woman with Graves' hyperthyroidism.

V is TRBV9 and J is TRBJ1-1; D unclear. CDR1 and CDR2 from the germline V gene are SGDLS and YYNGEE. V lost 4 bases, J lost 3 bases, and 13 bases lay in between. This CDR3 comprises 14 residues. The CDR3 DNA follows: TGTGCCAGCAGCTTCTTGACTGGGCACACTGAAGCTTTCTTT. This translates into CASSFLTGHTEAFF.

The V call is TRBV29-1, the J call TRBJ2-1; weak D call: TRBD2 (6 bases). Trimming took 7 bases from V and 1 from J, leaving 17 bases between them. The CDR3 sequence is 15 residues long. Germline assignment: CDR1 SQVTM and CDR2 ANQGSEA. The CDR3 DNA follows: TGCAGCGCCCCGTCTAGCGAGGCGTCCTACAATGAGCAGTTCTTC. It specifies CSAPSSEASYNEQFF.

As regards this clonotype: This may stem from a read error, because a much larger clone lies one nucleotide away. The rearrangement uses TRBV24-1 and TRBJ1-1; D unclear. Germline-derived CDR1 and CDR2 are KGHDR and SFDVKD. With 8 bases removed from V and 2 bases from J, the gap between germline ends came to 14 bases. CDR3 length: 14 amino acids. The CDR3 region is CATISSNPNTEAFF. The CDR3 DNA reads TGTGCCACCATTAGTTCCAACCCTAACACTGAAGCTTTCTTT.

This clonotype was seen repeatedly, ten times or more. The chain recombines TRBV19 with TRBJ1-5; D is unresolved. V lost 5 bases and J lost 2, with 16 bases in between. CDR1 is LNHDA, CDR2 SQIVND, per germline (reference sequence). The CDR3 consists of 16 residues. The CDR3 DNA is TGTGCCAGTAGTGTGCAGAGTAACCGCGGCAATCAGCCCCAGCATTTT. It translates to CASSVQSNRGNQPQHF.

This clonotype was seen many times. The genes are TRBV12-5 and TRBJ2-3; D ambiguous. The CDR3 has 11 residues. CDR1 and CDR2 from the germline V gene are LGHNT and FRNRAP. Trimming took off 6 bases at V and 6 bases at J, with 7 bases between the two ends. For the CDR3, the DNA is TGTGCTAGTGGCAGATCTGATACGCAGTATTTT. Amino acids: CASGRSDTQYF.

This clonotype showed up just a few times. The chain employs TRBV12-3 or TRBV12-4 and TRBJ2-1; D gene ambiguous. V lost 5 bases, J lost 15 bases, and 14 bases lay in between. The CDR3 is 11 residues long. CDR3 DNA: TGTGCCAGCAGTCCCCAGTCGACGCCGTTCTTC. Its protein is CASSPQSTPFF.

This chain links TRBV27 with TRBJ1-1, with D tentatively TRBD1 (6 bases). The ends were cut back, 3 bases at V and 10 bases at J, with 15 bases in the middle. The CDR3 consists of 13 residues. The germline V gene has CDR1 MNHEY and CDR2 SMNVEV (reference sequence). CDR3 in amino acids: CASSFYGGQVAFF. The CDR3 DNA follows: TGTGCCAGCAGTTTTTACGGGGGGCAAGTAGCTTTCTTT.

This clonotype showed up just a few times. The gene calls are TRBV30 and TRBJ1-1; D not resolved. CDR1 is GTSNPN, CDR2 SVGIG, per germline (reference sequence). This CDR3 has 11 residues. The V and J ends lost 3 bases and 1 base respectively, with 3 bases between them. In nucleotides, the CDR3 is TGTGCCTGGAGACAGAACACTGAAGCTTTCTTT. It is translated as CAWRQNTEAFF.

This clonotype was observed a handful of times. This chain joins TRBV28 and TRBJ2-2; D may be TRBD2 (5 bases). V was cut by 2 bases and J by 6 bases, with 16 bases left in between. Germline V lookup: CDR1 MDHEN, CDR2 SYDVKM. The CDR3 is made up of 16 amino acids. CDR3 DNA: TGTGCCAGCAGTTTACGGGCTAGCCTCGGGGCCGGGGAGCTGTTTTTT. It codes for CASSLRASLGAGELFF.

This clonotype was seen ten or more times. The chain has TRBV11-2 and TRBJ1-2, with D unclear. V lost 0 bases to trimming and J lost 4 bases, with 9 bases between them. Germline CDR1 reads SGHAT; CDR2 reads FQNNGV. There are 14 residues in the CDR3. CDR3 residues: CASSLDPGTYGYTF. DNA for the CDR3: TGTGCCAGCAGCTTAGATCCCGGAACCTATGGCTACACCTTC.

V and J are TRBV7-9 and TRBJ1-4; 7 nucleotides line up with TRBD1. With V trimmed by 4 bases and J by 8 bases, 7 bases remained unmatched. Germline loops: CDR1 SEHNR, CDR2 FQNEAQ (reference sequence). CDR3 size: 14 residues. CDR3 coding DNA: TGTGCCAGCAGCTCCAGACAGGGAGCCGAAAAACTGTTTTTT. It codes for CASSSRQGAEKLFF.

This clonotype was recorded at least ten times. The chain couples TRBV12-3 or TRBV12-4 to TRBJ2-7; 9 nucleotides agree with TRBD1. The V gene end was trimmed by 7 bases and the J gene end by 5 bases; junction bases not matched to a gene: 9. The CDR3 is 14 residues long. The CDR3: CASIDPGQGHEQYV. CDR3 sequence (DNA): TGTGCCAGCATCGACCCTGGACAGGGGCACGAGCAGTACGTC.

This clonotype was seen many times. The chain combines TRBV11-2 with TRBJ1-1; D not certain. This CDR3 spans 15 amino acids. The V gene's germline CDR1 is SGHAT and CDR2 FQNNGV. With 5 bases removed from V and 5 bases from J, the gap between germline ends came to 18 bases. In DNA, the CDR3 is TGTGCCAGCAGCCCCCACAGACGGTTATATACTGAAGCTTTCTTT. Translated: CASSPHRRLYTEAFF.

This clonotype showed up just once. This rearrangement joins TRBV4-1 to TRBJ2-4; a possible D gene is TRBD2 (5 bases). The V gene's germline CDR1 is MGHRA and CDR2 YSYEKL. The CDR3 runs 16 residues. The ends were cut back, 0 bases at V and 9 bases at J, with 18 bases in the middle. CDR3 nucleotide sequence: TGCGCCAGCAGCCAAGACCACAGTCCGGGGATAAGCATTCAGTACTTC. This codes for CASSQDHSPGISIQYF.

J is TRBJ2-2 and V is TRBV6-1; D unresolved. The V gene's germline CDR1 is MNHNS and CDR2 SASEGT. The CDR3 runs to 13 residues. Trimming took off 8 bases at V and 6 bases at J, with 13 bases between the two ends. CDR3 sequence: CASLGPTAGELFF. In nucleotides, the CDR3 is TGTGCCAGCCTAGGGCCGACCGCCGGGGAGCTGTTTTTT.

The rearrangement links TRBV5-6 to TRBJ2-3; 11 positions match TRBD2. V gave up 4 bases and J gave up 5 bases; unmatched junction bases: 12. This CDR3 is built from 17 residues. From germline, CDR1 is SGHDT and CDR2 YYEEEE. The CDR3 protein is CASSNNPGLAVKDTQYF. The CDR3 bases are TGTGCCAGCAGCAACAACCCGGGACTAGCGGTAAAAGATACGCAGTATTTT. The full variable domain, rest sourced from reference TRBV5-6 and TRBJ2-3, is DAGVTQSPTHLIKTRGQQVTLRCSPKSGHDTVSWYQQALGQGPQFIFQYYEEEERQRGNFPDRFSGHQFPNYSSELNVNALLLGDSALYLCASSNNPGLAVKDTQYFGPGTRLTVL.

This clonotype was detected ten times or more. The genes are TRBV6-2 or TRBV6-3 and TRBJ2-2, with 8 bases aligning to TRBD1. CDR1 and CDR2 (germline): MNHEY, SVGEGT. V was pared by 2 bases and J by 4 bases, with 6 bases of the junction left unmatched. The CDR3 extends over 16 amino acids. CDR3 sequence (DNA): TGTGCCAGCAGTTACCTCAGGGGGCCGGGCACCGGGGAGCTGTTTTTT. Its protein is CASSYLRGPGTGELFF.

The sample holds many counts of this clonotype. The chain couples TRBV9 to TRBJ2-2, with TRBD1 identical over 10 bases. After removal of 1 base from V and 6 bases from J, the junction contained 9 bases not matched to a gene. Germline CDR1 and CDR2: SGDLS and YYNGEE. The CDR3 length is 17 residues. The CDR3 DNA is TGTGCCAGCAGCGTAAATCCGGGACAGGGGATCGCCGGGGAGCTGTTTTTT. Translation: CASSVNPGQGIAGELFF.

This clonotype was recorded many times. J is TRBJ2-1 and V is TRBV6-1; TRBD2 matches at 10 bases. Germline V gene sequence: CDR1 MNHNS, CDR2 SASEGT. This CDR3 region has 15 residues. V shed 7 bases and J 2 bases; nucleotides not matched to a gene: 5. The CDR3, as DNA: TGTGCCAGCAACCAAGCGGGAGGGCCCTACAATGAGCAGTTCTTC. It translates to CASNQAGGPYNEQFF.

The table lists this clonotype with many counts. V is TRBV6-5 and J is TRBJ1-2; the D gene is possibly TRBD1 (6 bases). V was clipped by 2 bases and J by 5 bases, with 15 bases between them. The CDR3 is 15 amino acids. The germline V gene has CDR1 MNHEY and CDR2 SVGAGI. CDR3 DNA: TGTGCCAGCAGTTACCAAGGGGGAACTGAATATGGCTACACCTTC. Its translation is CASSYQGGTEYGYTF.

The table lists this clonotype with a few counts. A much larger clone is a single base away; this may be a read error. The CDR3 DNA follows: TGTGCCGTTCACGGATCAACAAACACTGAAGCTTTCTTT. The encoded protein is CAVHGSTNTEAFF. J is TRBJ1-1 and V is TRBV10-3; D is ambiguous. From germline, CDR1 is ENHRY and CDR2 SYGVKD. Deletions cut 11 bases from V and 2 bases from J, with 15 bases between. The CDR3 covers 13 residues.

This clonotype was recorded at least ten times. The chain couples TRBV6-1 to TRBJ1-6; D unresolved. In germline, CDR1 is MNHNS, CDR2 SASEGT. CDR3 length: 13 amino acids. V lost 8 bases and J 3 bases, leaving 8 bases between the germline ends. In DNA, the CDR3 is TGTGCCAGCCGGGTCTTCTATAATTCACCCCTCCACTTT. It yields the protein CASRVFYNSPLHF.

This clonotype has at least ten counts. The J gene is TRBJ2-7, the V gene TRBV5-5; D gene uncertain. The germline V gene encodes CDR1 SGHKS and CDR2 YYEKEE (reference sequence). The CDR3 has 13 amino acids. Trimming took off 5 bases at V and 0 bases at J, with 9 bases between the two ends. This CDR3 reads CASRSGYSYEQYV. In nucleotides, the CDR3 is TGTGCCAGCAGGTCAGGTTACTCCTACGAGCAGTACGTC.

In this sample, this clonotype turned up a few times. The rearrangement joins TRBV24-1 to TRBJ2-2; 7 bases line up with TRBD2. The CDR3 totals 16 residues. Per the germline V gene, CDR1 is KGHDR and CDR2 is SFDVKD. V dropped 7 bases and J dropped 5; count of bases not matched to a gene: 12. For the CDR3, the DNA is TGTGCCACCAGCTCTCCCCGGGAGGTCGGTACCGGGGAGCTGTTTTTT. As protein: CATSSPREVGTGELFF.

This clonotype was detected a few times. The chain recombines TRBV4-1 with TRBJ2-5; a weak D match, TRBD1 (7 bases). CDR3 length: 16 amino acids. V was clipped by 2 bases and J by 4 bases, with 17 bases between them. Germline V lookup: CDR1 MGHRA, CDR2 YSYEKL. DNA of the CDR3: TGCGCCAGCAGCCAACCAGCGGGCAGGGGGGTAGAGACCCAGTACTTC. Translated, it gives CASSQPAGRGVETQYF.

This clonotype was observed at least ten times. This chain joins TRBV6-2 or TRBV6-3 and TRBJ1-1, with D possibly matching TRBD1 (6 bases). CDR1 is MNHEY, CDR2 SVGEGT, per germline. This CDR3 has 13 amino acids. The V and J ends lost 4 bases and 5 bases respectively, with 11 bases between them. CDR3 nucleotide sequence: TGTGCCAGCAGTTGGGGGGGCTCGACTGAAGCTTTCTTT. It specifies CASSWGGSTEAFF.

A few counts support this clonotype. The DNA of the CDR3 is TGTGCCAGCAGTTATGTCACAACCGGGACAAGCCCTGAAAAACTGTTTTTT. Translation: CASSYVTTGTSPEKLFF. This rearrangement joins TRBV6-1 to TRBJ1-4; a weak D match, TRBD1 (6 bases). V was clipped by 5 bases and J by 7 bases, with 23 bases between them. The V gene's germline CDR1 is MNHNS and CDR2 SASEGT. CDR3 length: 17 amino acids.

This clonotype has ten or more counts. The chain recombines TRBV10-3 with TRBJ1-5; D is unresolved. V lost 5 bases and J lost 6, with 8 bases in between. Germline values: CDR1 ENHRY, CDR2 SYGVKD. The CDR3 has 12 amino acids. CDR3 sequence (DNA): TGTGCCATCAGTCTCGAAGGTCAGCCCCAGCATTTT. Amino acids: CAISLEGQPQHF.